Listed below are T cell receptor beta chains from one sample, sequenced in a study of T cells in Graves' hyperthyroidism and ophthalmopathy. From the multiplex PCR reads, TCRdb called clonotypes with MiXCR, one entry per CDR3 protein. The sample contains some 760,000 distinct CDR3 sequences, 14% of which appear only once. Sequencing input: blood. The receptors come from a woman in her late teens or twenties with Graves' hyperthyroidism. The CDR3 runs from the conserved cysteine through the conserved F or W. The D gene is left open where the match is weak. Clone sizes are given selectively: once, few, many, or a class where the clone is expanded.

>TRBV2|TRBJ2-7|many|15|TRBD2
TGTGCCAGCAGGGATTTTAGCGGGAGCTCCTACGAGCAGTACTTC
CASRDFSGSSYEQYF
>TRBV27|TRBJ2-3|many|15|-
TGTGCCAGCAGAATCAACCCCCAATCCACAGATACGCAGTATTTT
CASRINPQSTDTQYF
>TRBV2|TRBJ2-1|many|15|-
TGTGCCAGCAGTGAATGGAGGAGCTCCTACAATGAGCAGTTCTTC
CASSEWRSSYNEQFF
>TRBV12-3/TRBV12-4|TRBJ2-1|-|16|TRBD1
TGTGCCAGCAGCCCCGAAACAGGACAGGGGCTAGGGGAGCAGTTCTTC
CASSPETGQGLGEQFF
>TRBV30|TRBJ2-3|many|17|TRBD2
TGTGCCTGGAGCCCTCCGGGACTAGCGGCTAGCACAGATACGCAGTATTTT
CAWSPPGLAASTDTQYF
>TRBV24-1|TRBJ2-5|many|14|-
TGTGCCACCAGGGACACTACTAAGGGGGAGACCCAGTACTTC
CATRDTTKGETQYF
>TRBV19|TRBJ2-5|-|15|TRBD2
TGTGCCAGTAGTATAGATCGCGGGAGAGGGGAGACCCAGTACTTC
CASSIDRGRGETQYF
>TRBV20-1|TRBJ2-6|many|13|-
TGCAGTGCTAGTCGGACCGGGGCCAACGTCCTGACTTTC
CSASRTGANVLTF
>TRBV6-1|TRBJ2-7|-|14|TRBD1
TGTGCCAGCTGCCGGACAGGGGTCGCGTACGAGCAGTACTTC
CASCRTGVAYEQYF
>TRBV27|TRBJ1-1|many|14|-
TGTGCCAGCAGTTTCGGGACACCCAACACTGAAGCTTTCTTT
CASSFGTPNTEAFF
>TRBV28|TRBJ1-2|few|15|TRBD1
TGTGCCAGCAGTTCCCTCAGACAGGGCCCTCCTGGCTACACCTTC
CASSSLRQGPPGYTF
>TRBV27|TRBJ1-1|-|17|-
TGTGCCAGCAGTTTATTCCGGGGCCGGCCCCCGAACACTGAAGCTTTCTTT
CASSLFRGRPPNTEAFF
>TRBV7-9|TRBJ2-7|-|14|-
TGTGCCAGCAGCGTCGGCCAGAGTTACAACGAGCAGTACTTC
CASSVGQSYNEQYF
>TRBV28|TRBJ2-1|-|11|-
TGTGCCAGCAGTCTAAATATGGGGCAGTTCTTC
CASSLNMGQFF